What follows are 27 T cell receptor beta chains derived from one specimen sequenced in a study of cytomegalovirus exposure and HLA in healthy donors. The PCR was carried out with 60 Vbeta primers and 13 Jbeta primers. Sequencing was performed with immunoSEQ multiplex PCR; in TCRdb, only in-frame clones are kept and a portion is missing. Its table records 200,000 or so clones. Material for sequencing was PBMCs. Receptors originate from a boy younger than 18 in good health and CMV-seronegative.

This sequence joins TRBV5-4 and TRBJ2-3; D possibly corresponds to TRBD2 (6 bases). CDR1 and CDR2 (germline): SGHNT, YYREEE (reference sequence). This CDR3 has 17 residues. V was clipped by 4 bases and J by 0 bases, with 18 bases between them. As DNA, the CDR3 is TGTGCCAGCAGCCGCCCGGGACTCGAGACTAGCACAGATACGCAGTATTTT. Encoded protein: CASSRPGLETSTDTQYF.

The V and J genes are TRBV7-9 and TRBJ2-2, with D perhaps matching TRBD2 (7 bases). CDR3 length equals 16 residues. Germline CDR1 reads SEHNR; CDR2 reads FQNEAQ (reference sequence). V gave up 1 base and J gave up 6 bases, with 15 bases separating them. Here the CDR3 reads CASSLVRGGRSGELFF. In nucleotides, the CDR3 is TGTGCCAGCAGCTTAGTGAGGGGGGGCCGTTCCGGGGAGCTGTTTTTT.

The chain has TRBV7-9 and TRBJ2-6; 9 positions match TRBD1. V dropped 5 bases and J dropped 4; count of bases not matched to a gene: 9. The CDR3 length is 17 residues. The germline V gene has CDR1 SEHNR and CDR2 FQNEAQ (reference sequence). The CDR3 DNA follows: TGTGCCAGCAGCCATCGGACAGGGGATAGGGGGGCCAACGTCCTGACTTTC. This translates into CASSHRTGDRGANVLTF. Combining the CDR3 with reference TRBV7-9 and TRBJ2-6 gives the whole variable domain DTGVSQNPRHKITKRGQNVTFRCDPISEHNRLYWYRQTLGQGPEFLTYFQNEAQLEKSRLLSDRFSAERPKGSFSTLEIQRTEQGDSAMYLCASSHRTGDRGANVLTFGAGSRLTVL.

The chain joins TRBV6-5 to TRBJ1-1; TRBD1 might be the D (6 bases). The germline V and J ends were trimmed by 4 bases and 5 bases, with 11 bases remaining between them. The CDR3 length is 13 residues. Germline V gene lookup returns CDR1 MNHEY and CDR2 SVGAGI. The CDR3 sequence: CASSSGHQTEAFF. CDR3 nucleotide sequence: TGTGCCAGCAGTTCGGGACACCAAACTGAAGCTTTCTTT.

The CDR3 bases are TGCAGCGTTGCTGACCGGAGGACTGAAGCTTTCTTT. Translated: CSVADRRTEAFF. This chain joins TRBV29-1 and TRBJ1-1; D unresolved. V lost 4 bases and J lost 5, with 11 bases in between. In germline, CDR1 is SQVTM, CDR2 ANQGSEA. The CDR3 extends over 12 amino acids.

The chain combines TRBV7-8 with TRBJ1-1, with unresolved D. This CDR3 contains 15 residues. Germline-derived CDR1 and CDR2 are SGHVS and FQNEAQ. With 5 bases removed from V and 5 bases from J, the gap between germline ends came to 18 bases. CDR3 sequence: CASSPGNTRGTEAFF. As DNA, the CDR3 is TGTGCCAGCAGCCCCGGAAATACAAGAGGGACTGAAGCTTTCTTT.

V usage is TRBV2 and J usage is TRBJ1-4; D gene unclear. From germline, CDR1 is SNHLY and CDR2 FYNNEI. The V end lost 11 bases, the J end lost 8 bases, and 15 bases lay between the germline ends. The CDR3 consists of 12 residues. The CDR3 is CAEGPGGEKLFF. The CDR3 DNA follows: TGTGCCGAAGGCCCGGGAGGGGAAAAACTGTTTTTT.

The chain combines TRBV4-2 with TRBJ2-3; a possible D gene is TRBD2 (5 bases). V was trimmed by 4 bases and J by 6 bases, leaving 8 bases between them. This CDR3 has 12 amino acids. Germline-derived CDR1 and CDR2 are LGHNA and YNFKEQ. In DNA, the CDR3 is TGTGCCAGCAGCCCGCGAGGGGATACGCAGTATTTT. This codes for CASSPRGDTQYF.

This chain links TRBV27 with TRBJ2-3, with 7 nucleotides matching TRBD2. Per the germline V gene, CDR1 is MNHEY and CDR2 is SMNVEV (reference sequence). After removal of 5 bases from V and 4 bases from J, the junction contained 21 bases not matched to a gene. This CDR3 spans 19 amino acids. The CDR3 reads CASSTARKWDWEGADTQYF. The CDR3 nucleotides read TGTGCCAGCAGTACGGCCCGAAAATGGGACTGGGAGGGTGCAGATACGCAGTATTTT.

The chain is built from TRBV28 and TRBJ2-2, with 8 bases fitting TRBD2. Germline assignment: CDR1 MDHEN and CDR2 SYDVKM. With V trimmed by 6 bases and J by 0 bases, 6 bases remained unmatched. The CDR3 is 16 residues long. CDR3 DNA: TGTGCCAGCAGCTTTCCTAGCGGGTCGAACACCGGGGAGCTGTTTTTT. This encodes CASSFPSGSNTGELFF.

This chain joins TRBV4-3 and TRBJ2-1; 11 bases are shared with TRBD1. J was trimmed by 6 bases and V by 3 bases; bases with no gene match: 7. CDR3 length: 16 residues. Germline-derived CDR1 and CDR2 are LGHNA and YSLEER. The CDR3 DNA follows: TGCGCCAGCAGCCAGCAGTCCGGGACAGGGGGCAATGAGCAGTTCTTC. It encodes CASSQQSGTGGNEQFF.

This chain connects TRBV30 to TRBJ1-1; D may be TRBD1 (6 bases). CDR3 size: 12 residues. The V end was cut by 4 bases, the J end by 7 bases, with 13 bases between. Looked up from germline, CDR1 is GTSNPN and CDR2 is SVGIG (reference sequence). CDR3 nucleotide sequence: TGTGCCTGGACCCCGGGACATTTTGAAGCTTTCTTT. It specifies CAWTPGHFEAFF.

The chain couples TRBV11-3 to TRBJ2-2; 8 nucleotides agree with TRBD2. The V gene end was trimmed by 6 bases and the J gene end by 7 bases; junction bases not matched to a gene: 10. CDR3 length: 15 residues. From germline, CDR1 is SGHNT and CDR2 YENEEA. CDR3 DNA sequence: TGTGCCAGCAGTTCCGGAACTAGCGGCGGCGGGGAGCTGTTTTTT. Its protein is CASSSGTSGGGELFF.

V is TRBV6-1 and J is TRBJ1-2; D is unclear. The CDR3 runs to 12 residues. CDR1 is MNHNS, CDR2 SASEGT, per germline. Trimming cost V 5 bases and J 0 bases, with 4 bases left between them. The CDR3 region is CASSLPNYGYTF. The CDR3 nucleotides read TGTGCCAGCAGTCTCCCTAACTATGGCTACACCTTC.

The chain uses TRBV7-3 and TRBJ2-3; 10 bases line up with TRBD2. CDR1 SGHTA and CDR2 FQGTGA come from the germline V gene. After removal of 5 bases from V and 1 base from J, the junction contained 3 bases not matched to a gene. This CDR3 comprises 15 residues. CDR3 residues: CASSIGLAGTDTQYF. The CDR3 DNA follows: TGTGCCAGCAGCATAGGACTAGCGGGCACAGATACGCAGTATTTT.

The rearrangement joins TRBV25-1 to TRBJ1-2; TRBD1 aligns across 7 bases. The length of the CDR3 is 13 residues. V lost 6 bases, J lost 5 bases, and 6 bases stayed unmatched. Looked up from germline, CDR1 is MGHDK and CDR2 is SYGVNS. CDR3 amino acids: CASSGTAFYGYTF. As DNA, the CDR3 is TGTGCCAGCAGCGGGACAGCCTTTTATGGCTACACCTTC.

This chain links TRBV9 with TRBJ1-2; 7 positions match TRBD1. V gave up 0 bases and J gave up 6 bases; unmatched junction bases: 2. Looked up from germline, CDR1 is SGDLS and CDR2 is YYNGEE. The CDR3 length is 13 residues. The CDR3: CASSVGRGNGYTF. CDR3 DNA: TGTGCCAGCAGCGTAGGCAGGGGGAATGGCTACACCTTC.

J is TRBJ2-3 and V is TRBV5-4; 7 nucleotides align to TRBD1. Germline V gives CDR1 SGHNT, CDR2 YYREEE (reference sequence). CDR3 length: 15 residues. Germline trimming cut 4 bases from V and 0 bases from J; bases unmatched to any gene: 5. CDR3 in DNA: TGTGCCAGCAGCCTGAGGGGGCGTAGCACAGATACGCAGTATTTT. This sequence encodes CASSLRGRSTDTQYF.

In the case of this clone: One end of the junction fails to match germline, which may point to a read error. J is TRBJ2-5 and V is TRBV4-1; tentatively, D is TRBD1 (5 bases). Germline V gene lookup returns CDR1 MGHRA and CDR2 YSYEKL. This CDR3 has 15 amino acids. Here the CDR3 reads CASSQEGRERESQYF. In nucleotides, the CDR3 is TGCGCCAGCAGCCAAGAGGGCAGGGAAAGAGAGTCCCAGTACTTC.

This sequence joins TRBV5-1 and TRBJ1-6, with D possibly TRBD1 on 6 matching bases. The CDR3 loop spans 13 amino acids. V was shortened by 4 bases and J by 10 bases, with 12 bases between the two germline ends. Germline CDR1 SGHRS, CDR2 YFSETQ. The CDR3 nucleotides are TGCGCCAGCAGCCCATCAGGGGCATCACCCCTCCACTTT. Residues: CASSPSGASPLHF.

The J gene is TRBJ2-7, the V gene TRBV20-1; maybe TRBD1 (5 bases). Trimming pared 5 bases from V and 2 bases from J, leaving 7 bases between. CDR1 and CDR2 (germline): DFQATT, SNEGSKA (reference sequence). This CDR3 region has 11 residues. In DNA, the CDR3 is TGCAGTGCTCAGGGTACCTACGAGCAGTACTTC. Protein: CSAQGTYEQYF.

CDR3 residues: CASRLTGRSNQPQHF. The CDR3 bases are TGTGCCAGTAGGCTGACAGGGCGCAGCAATCAGCCCCAGCATTTT. The chain carries TRBV19 and TRBJ1-5; 7 nucleotides align to TRBD1. The CDR3 is made up of 15 amino acids. V trimming: 6 bases; J trimming: 1 base; junction bases outside the gene matches: 6. Looked up from germline, CDR1 is LNHDA and CDR2 is SQIVND (reference sequence). The full variable domain, in which reference TRBV19 and TRBJ1-5 provide the parts outside the CDR3, is DGGITQSPKYLFRKEGQNVTLSCEQNLNHDAMYWYRQDPGQGLRLIYYSQIVNDFQKGDIAEGYSVSREKKESFPLTVTSAQKNPTAFYLCASRLTGRSNQPQHFGDGTRLSIL.

The chain is built from TRBV7-6 and TRBJ2-3; TRBD2 agrees at 9 bases. The trim removed 5 bases at V and 9 bases at J, leaving 12 bases unmatched. The length of the CDR3 is 15 residues. Germline loops: CDR1 SGHVS, CDR2 FNYEAQ. The CDR3, as DNA: TGTGCCAGCAGCCACGCGAGCGGGGGGCCCCGGACGCAGTATTTT. It yields the protein CASSHASGGPRTQYF.

The chain combines TRBV5-4 with TRBJ1-3; no reliable D call. V gave up 1 base and J gave up 7 bases, with 6 bases separating them. The germline gives CDR1 SGHNT, CDR2 YYREEE (reference sequence). The CDR3 totals 12 residues. The CDR3 here is CASSLLPNTIYF. The CDR3 nucleotides read TGTGCCAGCAGCTTGCTCCCTAACACCATATATTTT.

The chain is built from TRBV7-6 and TRBJ1-6; the match to TRBD1 covers 8 bases. The CDR3 contains 15 residues. V trimming: 4 bases; J trimming: 6 bases; junction bases outside the gene matches: 5. The germline gives CDR1 SGHVS, CDR2 FNYEAQ. CDR3 sequence reads: CASSSRTGGNSPLHF. The DNA of the CDR3 is TGTGCCAGCAGCTCACGTACAGGGGGTAATTCACCCCTCCACTTT.

The V and J genes are TRBV14 and TRBJ2-1, with 10 positions matching TRBD2. CDR3 length equals 16 residues. Trimming cost V 1 base and J 10 bases; bases outside gene matches: 10. The germline CDR1 and CDR2 sequences are SGHDN and FVKESK. Here the CDR3 reads CASSQVPAGGSGEQFF. The CDR3 DNA sequence: TGTGCCAGCAGCCAAGTTCCAGCGGGGGGGTCGGGGGAGCAGTTCTTC.

The chain combines TRBV11-1 with TRBJ2-7, with 7 bases identical to TRBD1. The CDR3 runs 17 residues. CDR1 is SGHAT, CDR2 FQDESV, per germline (reference sequence). Trimming cost V 6 bases and J 2 bases; bases outside gene matches: 16. CDR3 sequence (DNA): TGTGCCAGCAGTTCTCTCCGTACCGGGACAGCCACCTACGAGCAGTACTTC. The encoded protein is CASSSLRTGTATYEQYF.